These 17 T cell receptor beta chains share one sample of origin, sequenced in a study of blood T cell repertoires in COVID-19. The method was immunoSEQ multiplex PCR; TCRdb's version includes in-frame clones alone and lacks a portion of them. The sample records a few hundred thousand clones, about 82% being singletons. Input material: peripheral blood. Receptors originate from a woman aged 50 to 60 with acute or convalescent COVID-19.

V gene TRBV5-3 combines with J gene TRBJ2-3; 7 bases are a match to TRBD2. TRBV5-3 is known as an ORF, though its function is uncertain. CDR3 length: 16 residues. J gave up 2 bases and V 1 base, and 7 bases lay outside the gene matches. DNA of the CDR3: TGTGCCAGAAGCTTGAGACTAGCCAACAACACAGATACGCAGTATTTT. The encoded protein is CARSLRLANNTDTQYF.

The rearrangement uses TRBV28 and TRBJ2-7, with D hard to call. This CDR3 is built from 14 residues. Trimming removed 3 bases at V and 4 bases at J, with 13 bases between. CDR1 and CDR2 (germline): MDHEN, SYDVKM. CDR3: CASSLSRPRYEQYF. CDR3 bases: TGTGCCAGCAGTTTGTCCCGACCGCGGTACGAGCAGTACTTC.

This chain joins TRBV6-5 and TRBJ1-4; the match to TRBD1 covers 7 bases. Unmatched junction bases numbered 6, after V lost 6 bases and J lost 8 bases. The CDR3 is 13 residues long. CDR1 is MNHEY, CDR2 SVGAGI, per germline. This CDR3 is CASRQGPAEKLFF. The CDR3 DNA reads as TGTGCCAGCAGACAGGGGCCCGCCGAAAAACTGTTTTTT.

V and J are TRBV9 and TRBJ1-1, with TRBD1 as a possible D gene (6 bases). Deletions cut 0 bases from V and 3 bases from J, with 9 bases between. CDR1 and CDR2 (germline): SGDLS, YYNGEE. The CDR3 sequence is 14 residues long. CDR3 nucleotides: TGTGCCAGCAGCGTAGGTCCAGGGGACACTGAAGCTTTCTTT. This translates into CASSVGPGDTEAFF.

CDR3: CATSKGTAVNYGYTF. The CDR3 DNA sequence: TGTGCCACCAGCAAAGGGACAGCCGTTAACTATGGCTACACCTTC. The chain uses TRBV15 and TRBJ1-2; TRBD1 aligns across 7 bases. The CDR3 has 15 amino acids. CDR1 is LNHNV, CDR2 YYDKDF, per germline (reference sequence). V dropped 4 bases and J dropped 1; count of bases not matched to a gene: 6.

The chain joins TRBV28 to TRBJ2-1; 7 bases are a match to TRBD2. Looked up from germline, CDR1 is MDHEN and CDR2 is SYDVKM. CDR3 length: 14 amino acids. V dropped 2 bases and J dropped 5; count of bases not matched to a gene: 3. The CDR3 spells CASSLRTRNNEQFF. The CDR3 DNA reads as TGTGCCAGCAGTTTAAGGACTAGAAACAATGAGCAGTTCTTC.

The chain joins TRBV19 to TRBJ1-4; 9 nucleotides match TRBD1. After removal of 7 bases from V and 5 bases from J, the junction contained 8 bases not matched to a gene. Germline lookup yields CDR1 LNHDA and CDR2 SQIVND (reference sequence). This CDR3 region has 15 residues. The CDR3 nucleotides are TGTGCCAGTAAGAAGACCGGGACAGGGAATGAAAAACTGTTTTTT. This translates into CASKKTGTGNEKLFF.

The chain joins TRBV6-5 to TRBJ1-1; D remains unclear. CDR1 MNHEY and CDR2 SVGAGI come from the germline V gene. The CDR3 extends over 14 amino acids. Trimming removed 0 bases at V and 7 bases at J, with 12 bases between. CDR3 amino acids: CASSYSSPGGEAFF. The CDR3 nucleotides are TGTGCCAGCAGTTACTCGAGCCCGGGTGGTGAAGCTTTCTTT.

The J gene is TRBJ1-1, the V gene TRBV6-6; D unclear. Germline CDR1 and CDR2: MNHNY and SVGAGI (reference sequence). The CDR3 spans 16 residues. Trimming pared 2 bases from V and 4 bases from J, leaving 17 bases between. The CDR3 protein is CASSYPGGPTATEAFF. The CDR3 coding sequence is TGTGCCAGCAGTTACCCAGGAGGACCCACGGCCACTGAAGCTTTCTTT.

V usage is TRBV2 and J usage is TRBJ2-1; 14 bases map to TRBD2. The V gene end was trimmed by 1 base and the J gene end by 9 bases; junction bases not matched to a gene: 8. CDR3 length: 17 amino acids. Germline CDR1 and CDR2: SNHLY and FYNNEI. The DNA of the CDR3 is TGTGCCAGCAGTGAAGGGGGACTAGCGGGAGATCATGGTGAGCAGTTCTTC. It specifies CASSEGGLAGDHGEQFF.

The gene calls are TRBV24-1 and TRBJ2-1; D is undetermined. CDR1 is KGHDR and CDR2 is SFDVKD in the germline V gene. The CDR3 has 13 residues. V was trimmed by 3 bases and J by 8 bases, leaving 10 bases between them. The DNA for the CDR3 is TGTGCCACCAGTGATGCCGGGTTCCATGAGCAGTTCTTC. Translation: CATSDAGFHEQFF.

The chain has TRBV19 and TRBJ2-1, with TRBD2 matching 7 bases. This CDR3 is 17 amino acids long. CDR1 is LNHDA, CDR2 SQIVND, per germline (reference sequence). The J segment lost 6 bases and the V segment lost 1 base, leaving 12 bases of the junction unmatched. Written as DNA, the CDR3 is TGTGCCAGTAGTATAGGGAGTGGCGGGAGAATTCGCAATGAGCAGTTCTTC. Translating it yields CASSIGSGGRIRNEQFF.

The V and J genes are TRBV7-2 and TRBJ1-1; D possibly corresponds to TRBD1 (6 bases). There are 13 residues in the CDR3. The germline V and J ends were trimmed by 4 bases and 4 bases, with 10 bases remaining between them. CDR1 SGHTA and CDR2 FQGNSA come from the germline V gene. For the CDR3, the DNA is TGTGCCAGCAGCTCAACAGGGACCACTGAAGCTTTCTTT. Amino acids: CASSSTGTTEAFF. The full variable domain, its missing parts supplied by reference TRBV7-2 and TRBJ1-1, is GAGVSQSPSNKVTEKGKDVELRCDPISGHTALYWYRQSLGQGLEFLIYFQGNSAPDKSGLPSDRFSAERTGGSVSTLTIQRTQQEDSAVYLCASSSTGTTEAFFGQGTRLTVV.

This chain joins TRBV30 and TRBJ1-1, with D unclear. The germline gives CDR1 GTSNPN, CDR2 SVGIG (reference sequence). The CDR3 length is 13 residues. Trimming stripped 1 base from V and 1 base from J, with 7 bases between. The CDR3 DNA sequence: TGTGCCTGGAGTGCTGAGGGGAACACTGAAGCTTTCTTT. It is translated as CAWSAEGNTEAFF.

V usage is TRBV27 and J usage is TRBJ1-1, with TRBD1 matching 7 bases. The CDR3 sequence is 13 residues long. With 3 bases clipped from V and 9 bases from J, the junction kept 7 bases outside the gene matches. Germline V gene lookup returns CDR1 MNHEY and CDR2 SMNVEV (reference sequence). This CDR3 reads CASSFDRDSKAFF. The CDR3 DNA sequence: TGTGCCAGCAGTTTCGACCGGGACAGCAAAGCTTTCTTT.

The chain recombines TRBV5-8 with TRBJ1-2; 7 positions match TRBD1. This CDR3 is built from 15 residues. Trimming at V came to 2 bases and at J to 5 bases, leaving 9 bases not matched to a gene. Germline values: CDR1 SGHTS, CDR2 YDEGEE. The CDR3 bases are TGTGCCAGCAGCTTCCGGGACAGCCGATATTATGGCTACACCTTC. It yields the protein CASSFRDSRYYGYTF.

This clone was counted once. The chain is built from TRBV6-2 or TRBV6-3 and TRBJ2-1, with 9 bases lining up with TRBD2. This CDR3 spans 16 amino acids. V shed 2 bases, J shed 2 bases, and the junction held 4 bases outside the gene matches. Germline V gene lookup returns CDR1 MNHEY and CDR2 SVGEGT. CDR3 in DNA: TGTGCCAGCAGTTACGTTAGCGGGAGACCCTACAATGAGCAGTTCTTC. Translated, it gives CASSYVSGRPYNEQFF.